One sample yielded the 32 T cell receptor beta chains listed below, sequenced in a study of cytomegalovirus exposure and HLA in healthy donors. PCR involved 60 Vbeta and 13 Jbeta primers. The method was immunoSEQ multiplex PCR; TCRdb's version includes in-frame clones alone and lacks a portion of them. Found here are 130,000 or so clones, 70% to 85% of them singletons; the top ten hold around 1.9%. The sequenced material came from PBMCs. These receptors were collected from a middle-aged woman in good health and CMV-seronegative.

The V call is TRBV11-2, the J call TRBJ1-2; tentatively, D is TRBD1 (5 bases). CDR1 is SGHAT, CDR2 FQNNGV, per germline. The CDR3 is 14 residues long. V lost 5 bases, J lost 3 bases, and 13 bases lay in between. The CDR3 loop is CASSRRRGDYGYTF. The CDR3 nucleotides read TGTGCCAGCAGCCGAAGGAGGGGTGACTATGGCTACACCTTC. The variable domain in full, with the rest retrieved from reference TRBV11-2 and TRBJ1-2, is EAGVAQSPRYKIIEKRQSVAFWCNPISGHATLYWYQQILGQGPKLLIQFQNNGVVDDSQLPKDRFSAERLKGVDSTLKIQPAKLEDSAVYLCASSRRRGDYGYTFGSGTRLTVV.

This chain joins TRBV6-5 and TRBJ2-7, with D perhaps TRBD1 (5 bases). Trimming pared 5 bases from V and 3 bases from J, leaving 14 bases between. The CDR3 has 14 residues. Germline V gene data show CDR1 as MNHEY and CDR2 as SVGAGI. For the CDR3, the DNA is TGTGCCAGCAGTCCAGGGCTGGATTACTACGAGCAGTACTTC. This gives the protein CASSPGLDYYEQYF.

This chain uses TRBV5-1 with TRBJ1-2; maybe TRBD1 (6 bases). With 6 bases removed from V and 7 bases from J, the gap between germline ends came to 22 bases. This CDR3 has 15 amino acids. Germline CDR1 reads SGHRS; CDR2 reads YFSETQ. The CDR3 DNA reads as TGCGCCAGCATGGTGAGCGGGGGCCTATTTGGTGGCTACACCTTC. Translating gives CASMVSGGLFGGYTF.

The V gene is TRBV5-1, the J gene TRBJ2-4, with 7 bases matching TRBD2. V lost 4 bases and J lost 3; bases outside the gene matches: 16. CDR3 length: 18 amino acids. CDR1 and CDR2 (germline): SGHRS, YFSETQ. CDR3 coding DNA: TGCGCCAGCAGCCCGGGGTCAGTGGGAGGGCGTGTCAAAAACATTCAGTACTTC. Its translation is CASSPGSVGGRVKNIQYF.

DNA of the CDR3: TGTGCCAGCAGCTCACAGGGGTCCGCCTACGAGCAGTACTTC. It is translated as CASSSQGSAYEQYF. The rearrangement uses TRBV7-8 and TRBJ2-7; 7 bases are a match to TRBD1. The germline gives CDR1 SGHVS, CDR2 FQNEAQ. The CDR3 is made up of 14 amino acids. V trimming: 4 bases; J trimming: 2 bases; junction bases outside the gene matches: 5. Drawing the rest from reference TRBV7-8 and TRBJ2-7, the complete variable domain is GAGVSQSPRYKVAKRGQDVALRCDPISGHVSLFWYQQALGQGPEFLTYFQNEAQLDKSGLPSDRFFAERPEGSVSTLKIQRTQQEDSAVYLCASSSQGSAYEQYFGPGTRLTVT.

The rearrangement joins TRBV5-1 to TRBJ2-2, with 8 bases aligning to TRBD2. Germline values: CDR1 SGHRS, CDR2 YFSETQ. This CDR3 contains 16 residues. With V trimmed by 2 bases and J by 0 bases, 3 bases remained unmatched. CDR3 DNA sequence: TGCGCCAGCAGCTTAGAGACTAGCGCGAACACCGGGGAGCTGTTTTTT. This codes for CASSLETSANTGELFF.

The rearrangement joins TRBV7-9 to TRBJ1-2; 9 bases map to TRBD1. J gave up 7 bases and V 0 bases, and 9 bases lay outside the gene matches. Per germline, CDR1 SEHNR and CDR2 FQNEAQ (reference sequence). There are 16 residues in the CDR3. The CDR3 DNA sequence: TGTGCCAGCAGCTTAGCGCTATACAGGGGGCGCGGTGGCTACACCTTC. This translates into CASSLALYRGRGGYTF.

J is TRBJ2-3 and V is TRBV12-2; the tabulated D call, TRBD1, remains unverified against the DNA. TRBV12-2 is a known pseudogene. This CDR3 is built from 17 residues. The CDR3 nucleotides read TGTGCAAGTCGCTTAGTTTACCGGGACAGGCAAACAGATACGCAGTATTTT. Translated: CASRLVYRDRQTDTQYF.

This clone appeared once. The chain joins TRBV7-9 to TRBJ1-1, with D perhaps TRBD1 (5 bases). V dropped 5 bases and J dropped 1 base, with 14 bases sitting between them. This CDR3 region has 15 residues. The germline V gene encodes CDR1 SEHNR and CDR2 FQNEAQ (reference sequence). CDR3 in amino acids: CASSLSGQRNTEAFF. The DNA of the CDR3 is TGTGCCAGCAGCCTCTCTGGACAAAGGAACACTGAAGCTTTCTTT.

The chain couples TRBV2 to TRBJ2-1; 8 bases match TRBD2. CDR1 and CDR2 (germline): SNHLY, FYNNEI. This CDR3 region has 13 residues. V dropped 0 bases and J dropped 10; count of bases not matched to a gene: 2. The CDR3 protein is CASSEAPGGEQFF. The CDR3 DNA reads as TGTGCCAGCAGTGAAGCCCCGGGGGGGGAGCAGTTCTTC.

This chain connects TRBV7-2 to TRBJ2-2; D is possibly TRBD2 (6 bases). Trimming pared 4 bases from V and 6 bases from J, leaving 15 bases between. The CDR3 has 15 residues. The V gene's germline CDR1 is SGHTA and CDR2 FQGNSA. CDR3 region: CASSSPAWRAGELFF. The DNA of the CDR3 is TGTGCCAGCAGCTCCCCCGCCTGGAGGGCCGGGGAGCTGTTTTTT.

The chain couples TRBV11-2 to TRBJ2-7; D is unresolved. The V end was cut by 1 base, the J end by 2 bases, with 12 bases between. This CDR3 has 15 amino acids. Germline V gives CDR1 SGHAT, CDR2 FQNNGV. CDR3 sequence (DNA): TGTGCCAGCAGCTTAGGATCCGGTGATCCCTACGAGCAGTACTTC. It encodes CASSLGSGDPYEQYF. Filled out from reference TRBV11-2 and TRBJ2-7, the complete variable domain reads EAGVAQSPRYKIIEKRQSVAFWCNPISGHATLYWYQQILGQGPKLLIQFQNNGVVDDSQLPKDRFSAERLKGVDSTLKIQPAKLEDSAVYLCASSLGSGDPYEQYFGPGTRLTVT.

The chain carries TRBV11-2 and TRBJ2-1; 7 positions agree with TRBD1. V was clipped by 0 bases and J by 9 bases; unmatched bases: 14. CDR1 and CDR2 (germline): SGHAT, FQNNGV. The CDR3 covers 17 residues. The CDR3 DNA reads as TGTGCCAGCAGCTTAGATTCCCTGGCAGGGGGTAGTGGTGAGCAGTTCTTC. This codes for CASSLDSLAGGSGEQFF.

This clone was counted once. The chain joins TRBV25-1 to TRBJ2-2, with TRBD2 matching over 14 bases. V was clipped by 4 bases and J by 6 bases; unmatched bases: 4. The CDR3 runs to 16 residues. The V gene's germline CDR1 is MGHDK and CDR2 SYGVNS. In DNA, the CDR3 is TGTGCCAGCAGTGCTAGACTAGCGGGAGGGCCCGGGGAGCTGTTTTTT. This codes for CASSARLAGGPGELFF.

This clone was seen a handful of times. The V call is TRBV10-1, the J call TRBJ2-7, with 8 bases identical to TRBD1. The CDR3 is 17 amino acids. V gave up 8 bases and J gave up 0 bases; unmatched junction bases: 15. Germline values: CDR1 WNHNN, CDR2 SYGVQD (reference sequence). The CDR3: CASERTSNRGSSYEQYF. The CDR3 DNA follows: TGCGCCAGCGAGCGGACCTCAAACAGGGGGTCCTCCTACGAGCAGTACTTC.

The CDR3 reads CASSSPTGKTQYF. DNA of the CDR3: TGTGCCAGCAGCTCGCCGACAGGGAAGACCCAGTACTTC. This chain connects TRBV7-9 to TRBJ2-5, with 7 positions matching TRBD1. V lost 4 bases, J lost 6 bases, and 5 bases stayed unmatched. The CDR3 extends over 13 amino acids. Germline V gene data show CDR1 as SEHNR and CDR2 as FQNEAQ (reference sequence).

The CDR3 sequence: CASSAGDRNYGYTF. CDR3 bases: TGTGCCAGCAGCGCAGGGGACCGAAACTATGGCTACACCTTC. The chain links TRBV9 to TRBJ1-2, with TRBD1 as a possible D gene (6 bases). The CDR3 sequence is 14 residues long. The V end lost 3 bases, the J end lost 2 bases, and 11 bases lay between the germline ends. Germline-derived CDR1 and CDR2 are SGDLS and YYNGEE.

The chain is built from TRBV10-1 and TRBJ2-7; 11 bases agree with TRBD2. The CDR3 has 20 residues. From germline, CDR1 is WNHNN and CDR2 SYGVQD (reference sequence). V lost 3 bases, J lost 3 bases, and 19 bases stayed unmatched. The CDR3 region is CASSEVGSTSGSSHYYEQYF. The CDR3 region has the DNA TGCGCCAGCAGTGAAGTAGGAAGCACTAGCGGGAGCAGTCACTACTACGAGCAGTACTTC.

The chain couples TRBV5-4 to TRBJ2-4; 15 bases agree with TRBD2. V lost 4 bases, J lost 9 bases, and 11 bases stayed unmatched. Germline assignment: CDR1 SGHNT and CDR2 YYREEE (reference sequence). The CDR3 is 17 residues long. CDR3 DNA sequence: TGTGCCAGCAGCGCCATGGGACTAGCGGGAGGTTCCGGCATTCAGTACTTC. Its translation: CASSAMGLAGGSGIQYF.

This sequence joins TRBV28 and TRBJ1-2; 8 positions match TRBD1. There are 12 residues in the CDR3. Per germline, CDR1 MDHEN and CDR2 SYDVKM. Germline trimming cut 8 bases from V and 8 bases from J; bases unmatched to any gene: 7. CDR3 in DNA: TGTGCCAGCCAGACAGGGGCTTGGGGCTACACCTTC. Translating it yields CASQTGAWGYTF.

J is TRBJ2-7 and V is TRBV6-1, with 8 nucleotides matching TRBD1. The CDR3 covers 14 residues. V was clipped by 7 bases and J by 4 bases; unmatched bases: 9. Germline V lookup: CDR1 MNHNS, CDR2 SASEGT. This chain's CDR3 is CASTPTGVVYEQYF. CDR3 in DNA: TGTGCCAGCACTCCGACAGGGGTGGTTTACGAGCAGTACTTC.

The chain links TRBV10-3 to TRBJ2-5; D gene uncertain. The J call may be faulty, since TRBJ2-7 better matches the DNA end. The CDR3 runs to 13 residues. Germline V lookup: CDR1 ENHRY, CDR2 SYGVKD. For the CDR3, the DNA is TGTGCCATCAGTGTCCAGGTCTCCTACGAGCAGTACTTC. This encodes CAISVQVSYEQYF.

This clone was seen a few times. This sequence joins TRBV13 and TRBJ2-5; weak D call: TRBD1 (6 bases). The V gene's germline CDR1 is PRHDT and CDR2 FYEKMQ (reference sequence). V was trimmed by 5 bases and J by 11 bases, leaving 24 bases between them. The CDR3 is 15 amino acids. This CDR3 reads CASSPGVWGRSAQYF. DNA for the CDR3: TGTGCCAGCAGCCCAGGGGTATGGGGGCGATCCGCGCAGTACTTC.

This clone was seen a handful of times. V gene TRBV5-4 combines with J gene TRBJ2-7; D unclear. CDR1 and CDR2 from the germline V gene are SGHNT and YYREEE (reference sequence). V was cut by 9 bases and J by 0 bases, with 10 bases left in between. The CDR3 has 12 residues. Here the CDR3 DNA reads TGTGCCACCTCTGTGAGCTCCTACGAGCAGTACTTC. Translation: CATSVSSYEQYF.

This chain uses TRBV7-2 with TRBJ2-1; D remains ambiguous. CDR1 and CDR2 (germline): SGHTA, FQGNSA. Trimming removed 5 bases at V and 0 bases at J, with 11 bases between. This CDR3 has 15 residues. CDR3 nucleotide sequence: TGTGCCAGCAGCGGGCTAATGAGCTCCTACAATGAGCAGTTCTTC. It codes for CASSGLMSSYNEQFF.

This clone was seen once. This sample also contains other DNA sequences that code for the same CDR3. The chain uses TRBV20-1 and TRBJ1-1; D remains ambiguous. Germline-derived CDR1 and CDR2 are DFQATT and SNEGSKA (reference sequence). This CDR3 has 11 residues. V lost 6 bases, J lost 5 bases, and 10 bases lay in between. The DNA of the CDR3 is TGCAGTGCCGCGGGGAGGACTGAAGCTTTCTTT. This gives the protein CSAAGRTEAFF.

The rearrangement links TRBV9 to TRBJ1-2, with 10 nucleotides matching TRBD1. V shed 3 bases and J 6 bases; nucleotides not matched to a gene: 5. Germline-derived CDR1 and CDR2 are SGDLS and YYNGEE. The CDR3 sequence is 14 residues long. The CDR3 DNA reads as TGTGCCAGCAGCGACGACAGGGGGCGAGATGGCTACACCTTC. Its protein is CASSDDRGRDGYTF.

The chain has TRBV2 and TRBJ1-2, with 8 bases aligning to TRBD1. V was pared by 6 bases and J by 4 bases, with 4 bases of the junction left unmatched. Germline V gives CDR1 SNHLY, CDR2 FYNNEI. The CDR3 has 13 residues. CDR3: CASRSGQGYGYTF. CDR3 sequence (DNA): TGTGCCAGCAGATCCGGACAGGGCTATGGCTACACCTTC.

The chain has TRBV19 and TRBJ1-4; unclear D gene. The CDR3 runs 14 residues. CDR1 and CDR2 (germline): LNHDA, SQIVND (reference sequence). Trimming took off 0 bases at V and 8 bases at J, with 10 bases between the two ends. The CDR3 region has the DNA TGTGCCAGTAGTATAGATTTCGATCGGGAAAAACTGTTTTTT. The encoded protein is CASSIDFDREKLFF.

The V gene is TRBV4-1, the J gene TRBJ2-7; 11 positions agree with TRBD2. The trim removed 5 bases at V and 3 bases at J, leaving 6 bases unmatched. Germline assignment: CDR1 MGHRA and CDR2 YSYEKL. This CDR3 region has 15 residues. DNA of the CDR3: TGCGCCAGCAGCGAGAGACTAGCGGGATTCTACGAGCAGTACTTC. Amino acids: CASSERLAGFYEQYF.

The chain couples TRBV15 to TRBJ2-7; 13 bases are a match to TRBD2. The CDR3 is 15 residues long. Germline loops: CDR1 LNHNV, CDR2 YYDKDF (reference sequence). The trim removed 0 bases at V and 7 bases at J, leaving 3 bases unmatched. The CDR3, as DNA: TGTGCCACCAGCAGAGATCCACTAGCGGGGGGGGAGCAGTACTTC. Protein product: CATSRDPLAGGEQYF.

The rearrangement links TRBV18 to TRBJ1-1, with 9 nucleotides matching TRBD1. CDR1 and CDR2 from the germline V gene are KGHSH and LQKENI. Trimming at V came to 0 bases and at J to 5 bases, leaving 4 bases not matched to a gene. CDR3 length equals 15 residues. CDR3 bases: TGTGCCAGCTCACCACCCGGGACAGGGTGGACTGAAGCTTTCTTT. This translates into CASSPPGTGWTEAFF.